Presented here are 2 T cell receptor beta chains from one specimen sequenced in a study of T cell changes during pregnancy in multiple sclerosis. Some clones are missing from TCRdb's copy, which holds only in-frame ones; the method was immunoSEQ multiplex PCR. Among more than 55,000 clones, about 91% were seen once, and the ten largest hold more than 0.7%. The starting material was peripheral blood, obtained in the first trimester of pregnancy. These receptor sequences come from a female donor with multiple sclerosis, enrolled in a pregnancy study.

V and J are TRBV9 and TRBJ1-1; a possible D gene is TRBD1 (5 bases). Germline CDR1 SGDLS, CDR2 YYNGEE. This CDR3 comprises 14 residues. V shed 3 bases and J shed 4 bases, with 13 bases lying between them. The CDR3, as DNA: TGTGCCAGCAGCGAAGGACACCAGCTCACTGAAGCTTTCTTT. This gives the protein CASSEGHQLTEAFF.

This chain connects TRBV7-3 to TRBJ2-1; a possible D gene is TRBD2 (5 bases). The germline V and J ends were trimmed by 1 base and 9 bases, with 10 bases remaining between them. The CDR3 covers 13 residues. Germline assignment: CDR1 SGHTA and CDR2 FQGTGA. The CDR3: CASSLIRGGEQFF. CDR3 DNA sequence: TGTGCCAGCAGCTTAATTCGCGGAGGTGAGCAGTTCTTC.